This is a list of T cell receptor beta chains from one sample in a study of blood T cells in healthy people across ages. Each CDR3 protein gets one entry after TCRdb re-called the 5' RACE reads with MiXCR. This sample carries about 1.7 million distinct CDR3 sequences, roughly 27% of them seen once, and the ten largest clones take over 7%. The material sequenced was blood. The receptors come from a woman aged 25 to 45 in good health. Each CDR3 is given with its conserved first and last residue.

CDR3aa	v_gene
CASSIGRIAQGYEQYF	TRBV19
CASSPRGRMETQYF	TRBV3-1
CASSFTVSRNEQYF	TRBV6-5
CASSPTGGVTDTQYF	TRBV27
CASSSRTFGYTF	TRBV7-2
CAIKEYRGYNEQFF	TRBV10-3
CASSHREGRTEAFF	TRBV3-1
CSATTPAGGFTDTQYF	TRBV20-1
CASSPMTSGAYNEQFF	TRBV6-2/TRBV6-3
CASSLASMGLFKTNYGYTF	TRBV7-2
CSARVRGGYNEQFF	TRBV20-1
CASSPLAGGPVGRYEQYF	TRBV6-1
CSARTSGVGANVLTF	TRBV20-1
CASSSQGELVYNEQFF	TRBV14
CSARRSTGGSSEAFF	TRBV20-1
CASSSTAVFYGYTF	TRBV11-2
CASRTTATNEKLFF	TRBV12-3/TRBV12-4
CASSRDINEQYF	TRBV7-9
CSARLGTANSAQFF	TRBV29-1
CSARGMGQSYEQYF	TRBV20-1
CASSLTRVGEQFF	TRBV5-1
CASSYGHTTYGYTF	TRBV6-2/TRBV6-3
CASSLNAGDLGAKNIQYF	TRBV5-1
CASVKQGSTEAFF	TRBV6-5